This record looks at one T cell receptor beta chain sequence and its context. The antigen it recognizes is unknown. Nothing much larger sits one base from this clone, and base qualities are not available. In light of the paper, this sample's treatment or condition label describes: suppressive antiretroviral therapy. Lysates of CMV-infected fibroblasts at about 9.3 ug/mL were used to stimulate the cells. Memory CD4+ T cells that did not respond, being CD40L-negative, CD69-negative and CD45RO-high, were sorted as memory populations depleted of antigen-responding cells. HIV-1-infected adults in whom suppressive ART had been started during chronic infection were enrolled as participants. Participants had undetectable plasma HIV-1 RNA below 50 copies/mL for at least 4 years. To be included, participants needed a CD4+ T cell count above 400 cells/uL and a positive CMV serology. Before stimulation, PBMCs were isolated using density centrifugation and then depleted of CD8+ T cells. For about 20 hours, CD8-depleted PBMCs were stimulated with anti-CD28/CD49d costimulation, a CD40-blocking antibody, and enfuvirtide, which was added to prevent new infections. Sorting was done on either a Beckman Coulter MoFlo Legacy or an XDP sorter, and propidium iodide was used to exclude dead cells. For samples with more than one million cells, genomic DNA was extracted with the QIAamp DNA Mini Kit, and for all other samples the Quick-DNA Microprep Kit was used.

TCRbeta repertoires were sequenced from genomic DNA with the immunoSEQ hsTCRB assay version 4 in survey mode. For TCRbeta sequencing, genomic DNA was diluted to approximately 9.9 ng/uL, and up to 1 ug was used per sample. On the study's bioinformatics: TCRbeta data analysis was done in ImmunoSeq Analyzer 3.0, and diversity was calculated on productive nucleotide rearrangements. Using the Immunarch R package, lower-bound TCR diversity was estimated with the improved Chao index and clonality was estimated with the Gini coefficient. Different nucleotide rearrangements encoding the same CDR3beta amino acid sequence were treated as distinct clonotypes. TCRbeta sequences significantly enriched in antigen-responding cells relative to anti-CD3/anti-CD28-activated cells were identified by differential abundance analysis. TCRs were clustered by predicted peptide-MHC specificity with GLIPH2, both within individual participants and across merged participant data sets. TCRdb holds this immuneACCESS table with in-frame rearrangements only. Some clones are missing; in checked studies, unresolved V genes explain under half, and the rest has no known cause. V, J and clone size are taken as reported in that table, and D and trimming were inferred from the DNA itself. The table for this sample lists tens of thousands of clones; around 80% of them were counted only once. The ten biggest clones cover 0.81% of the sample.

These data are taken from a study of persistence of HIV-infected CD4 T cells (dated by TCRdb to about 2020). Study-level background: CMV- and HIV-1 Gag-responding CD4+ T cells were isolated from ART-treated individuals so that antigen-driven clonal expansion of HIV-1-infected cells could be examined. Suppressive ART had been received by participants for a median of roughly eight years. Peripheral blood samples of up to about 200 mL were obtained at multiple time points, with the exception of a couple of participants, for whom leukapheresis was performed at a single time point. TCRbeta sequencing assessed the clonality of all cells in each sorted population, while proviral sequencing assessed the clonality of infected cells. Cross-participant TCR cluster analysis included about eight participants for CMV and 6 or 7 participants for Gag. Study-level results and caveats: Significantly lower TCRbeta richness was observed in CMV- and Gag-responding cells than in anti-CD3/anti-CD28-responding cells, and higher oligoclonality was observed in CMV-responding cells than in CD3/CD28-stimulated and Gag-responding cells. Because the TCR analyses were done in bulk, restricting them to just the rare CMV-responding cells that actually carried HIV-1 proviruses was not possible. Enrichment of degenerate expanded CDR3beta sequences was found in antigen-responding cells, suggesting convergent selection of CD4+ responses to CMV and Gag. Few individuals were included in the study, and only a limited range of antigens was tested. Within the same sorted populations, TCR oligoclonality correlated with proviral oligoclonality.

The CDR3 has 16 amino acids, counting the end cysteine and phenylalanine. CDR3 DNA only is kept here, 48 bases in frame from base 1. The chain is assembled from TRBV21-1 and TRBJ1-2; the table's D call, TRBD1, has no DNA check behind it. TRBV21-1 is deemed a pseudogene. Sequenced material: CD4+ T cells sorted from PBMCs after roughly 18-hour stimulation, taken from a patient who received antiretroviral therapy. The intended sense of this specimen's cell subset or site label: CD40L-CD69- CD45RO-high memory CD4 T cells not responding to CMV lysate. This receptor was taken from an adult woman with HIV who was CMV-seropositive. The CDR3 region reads CASSKAKTMNNYGYTF. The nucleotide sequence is TGTGCCAGCAGCAAAGCCAAGACAATGAATAACTATGGCTACACCTTC.